This is a list of T cell receptor beta chains from one sample in a study of T cell changes during pregnancy in multiple sclerosis. TCRdb keeps only in-frame clones here, not all; method: immunoSEQ multiplex PCR. Here the sample spans roughly 15,000 clones, roughly 86% being singletons. Sequencing was performed on CD8+ T cells from peripheral blood mononuclear cells, taken in the second trimester of pregnancy. The receptors originated from a female donor in good health, enrolled as a control in a pregnancy study. Each CDR3 is given with its conserved first and last residue. A D gene is named only where the DNA matches it firmly. The size of a clone is reported for some rows only, either as once, few or many, or as a class for expanded clones.

j_gene | d_gene | abundance | v_gene | CDR3nt | CDR3aa
TRBJ2-2 | TRBD2 | - | TRBV28 | TGTGCCAGCTCCGGGACTATAAACACCGGGGAGCTGTTTTTT | CASSGTINTGELFF
TRBJ1-1 | - | - | TRBV14 | TGTGCCAGCAGCCATGACCTTAGGGGGACTGAAGCTTTCTTT | CASSHDLRGTEAFF
TRBJ2-7 | - | - | TRBV6-5 | TGTGCCAGCAGCTACTCGAGGGCATCCTCCTACGAGCAGTACTTC | CASSYSRASSYEQYF
TRBJ2-1 | TRBD1 | few | TRBV5-4 | TGTGCCAGCAGCTTAGGTGGACAGGGGATCTACAATGAGCAGTTCTTC | CASSLGGQGIYNEQFF
TRBJ1-4 | - | - | TRBV9 | TGTGCCAGCAGCGTAGAGGGGAAGACTAATGAAAAACTGTTTTTT | CASSVEGKTNEKLFF
TRBJ2-3 | - | - | TRBV5-1 | TGCGCCAGCAGCCTGACAGATACGCAGTATTTT | CASSLTDTQYF
TRBJ2-3 | TRBD1 | few | TRBV9 | TGTGCCAGCAGCGTCCCGACAGGGGGTCCAGATACGCAGTATTTT | CASSVPTGGPDTQYF
TRBJ2-7 | TRBD1 | - | TRBV4-3 | TGCGCCAGCAGCCAAGTGACAGGGGTCTACGAGCAGTACTTC | CASSQVTGVYEQYF
TRBJ1-1 | - | - | TRBV27 | TGTGCCAGCCACCGGGCGGGGGGTGCTACTGAAGCTTTCTTT | CASHRAGGATEAFF
TRBJ2-7 | TRBD1 | - | TRBV5-8 | TGTGCCAGCAGCCCACAGGGGAAGAGAACTTACGAGCAGTACTTC | CASSPQGKRTYEQYF
TRBJ2-6 | TRBD1 | - | TRBV4-2 | TGTGCCAGCAGCCAAGAAGGGACAGGGGGGGCCAACGTCCTGACTTTC | CASSQEGTGGANVLTF
TRBJ1-4 | - | - | TRBV9 | TGTGCCAGCAGCGCGAGGGTGTCTAATGAAAAACTGTTTTTT | CASSARVSNEKLFF
TRBJ1-1 | - | - | TRBV15 | TGTGCCACCAGCAGAGGTGGGCAAGCCGGAGCTTTCTTT | CATSRGGQAGAFF
TRBJ1-2 | TRBD1 | - | TRBV6-5 | TGTGCCAGCAGTCCAGGACAGGGAGGTAACGGCTACACCTTC | CASSPGQGGNGYTF
TRBJ1-5 | - | - | TRBV4-3 | TGCGCCAGCAGCGCCTCTCCTGGCCAGCCCCAGCATTTT | CASSASPGQPQHF
TRBJ1-4 | - | once | TRBV7-9 | TGTGCCAGCAGCCCAGAACAGGAGAATGAAAAACTGTTTTTT | CASSPEQENEKLFF
TRBJ2-4 | - | - | TRBV6-1 | TGTGCCAGCAGTGAAGGAGGGTCAGGAAACATTCAGTACTTC | CASSEGGSGNIQYF
TRBJ2-3 | TRBD2 | - | TRBV7-9 | TGTGCCAGCAGCTACACATCAGAACCGGGACTAGCGGGGGGTCATACGCAGTATTTT | CASSYTSEPGLAGGHTQYF
TRBJ2-7 | TRBD1 | - | TRBV7-3 | TGTGCCAGCAGCGTTAACAGGGGTTACGAGCAGTACTTC | CASSVNRGYEQYF
TRBJ2-7 | - | once | TRBV5-6 | TGTGCCAGCAGCTTGGGACCGAGACTTTACGAGCAGTACTTC | CASSLGPRLYEQYF
TRBJ1-5 | - | - | TRBV28 | TGTGCCAGCATAACTTCGGTTTATAGCAATCAGCCCCAGCATTTT | CASITSVYSNQPQHF
TRBJ2-5 | - | once | TRBV7-8 | TGTGCCAGCAGCCCCCCCTGGACGGACTTAGGGGGGACCCAGTACTTC | CASSPPWTDLGGTQYF
TRBJ2-1 | - | - | TRBV27 | TGTGCCAGCAGTTTAGCGGGCAATGAGCAGTTCTTC | CASSLAGNEQFF
TRBJ2-4 | - | once | TRBV28 | TGTGCCAGCAGTTTTTTAACAGGCCTAGCCAAAAACATTCAGTACTTC | CASSFLTGLAKNIQYF
TRBJ1-3 | - | - | TRBV15 | TGTGCCACCAGCTCCCGGGACACCTCTGGAAACACCATATATTTT | CATSSRDTSGNTIYF
TRBJ1-2 | TRBD1 | medium-sized | TRBV2 | TGTGCCAGCAGTGAAGCAGGGACAGGGCGGGAGGGCTACACCTTC | CASSEAGTGREGYTF
TRBJ1-2 | - | - | TRBV5-5 | TGTGCCAGCACAGATCGCGGCTACACCTTC | CASTDRGYTF
TRBJ2-5 | TRBD1 | - | TRBV9 | TGTGCCAGCAGCGTAGGAGGGGACAGAGGAACGACTTACTTC | CASSVGGDRGTTYF
TRBJ2-7 | TRBD1 | once | TRBV6-5 | TGTGCCAGCAGTCACCGACAGGGTAGCTCCTACGAGCAGTACTTC | CASSHRQGSSYEQYF
TRBJ2-7 | - | - | TRBV7-2 | TGTGCCAGCAGCTCTAGCTCCTACGAGCAGTACTTC | CASSSSSYEQYF
TRBJ1-5 | TRBD1 | - | TRBV5-4 | TGTGCCAGCAGCCGGACAGGGGGCGCCTATCAGCCCCAGCATTTT | CASSRTGGAYQPQHF
TRBJ2-1 | TRBD2 | - | TRBV13 | TGTGCCAGCAGCCCGCGGACTAGCGTAATCTACAATGAGCAGTTCTTC | CASSPRTSVIYNEQFF